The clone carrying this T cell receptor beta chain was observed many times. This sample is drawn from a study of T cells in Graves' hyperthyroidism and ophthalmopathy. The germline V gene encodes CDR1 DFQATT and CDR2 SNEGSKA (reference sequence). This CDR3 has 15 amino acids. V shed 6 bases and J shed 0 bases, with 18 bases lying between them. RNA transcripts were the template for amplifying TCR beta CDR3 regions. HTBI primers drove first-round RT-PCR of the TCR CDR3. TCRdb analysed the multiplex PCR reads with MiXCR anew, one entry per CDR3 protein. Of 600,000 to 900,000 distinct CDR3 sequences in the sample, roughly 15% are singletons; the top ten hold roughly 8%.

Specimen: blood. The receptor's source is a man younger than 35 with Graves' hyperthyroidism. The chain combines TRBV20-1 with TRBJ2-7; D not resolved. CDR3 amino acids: CSAEPQTASSYEQYF. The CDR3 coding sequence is TGCAGTGCGGAGCCGCAGACGGCTAGCTCCTACGAGCAGTACTTC.